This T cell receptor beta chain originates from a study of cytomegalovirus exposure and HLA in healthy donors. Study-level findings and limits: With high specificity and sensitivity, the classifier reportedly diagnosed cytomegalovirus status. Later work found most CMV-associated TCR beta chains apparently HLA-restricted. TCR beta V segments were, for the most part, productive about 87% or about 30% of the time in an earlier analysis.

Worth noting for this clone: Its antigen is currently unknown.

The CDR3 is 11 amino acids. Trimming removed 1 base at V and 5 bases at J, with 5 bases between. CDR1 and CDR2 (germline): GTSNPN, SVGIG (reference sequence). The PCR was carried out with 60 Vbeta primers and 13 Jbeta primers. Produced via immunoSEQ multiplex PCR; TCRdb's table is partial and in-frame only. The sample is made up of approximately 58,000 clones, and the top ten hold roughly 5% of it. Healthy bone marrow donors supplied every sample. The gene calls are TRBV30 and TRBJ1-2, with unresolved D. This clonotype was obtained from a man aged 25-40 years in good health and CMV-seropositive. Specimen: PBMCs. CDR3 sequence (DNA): TGTGCCTGGAGTGGAGGGTATGGCTACACCTTC. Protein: CAWSGGYGYTF. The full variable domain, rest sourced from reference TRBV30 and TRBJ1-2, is SQTIHQWPATLVQPVGSPLSLECTVEGTSNPNLYWYRQAAGRGLQLLFYSVGIGQISSEVPQNLSASRPQDRQFILSSKKLLLSDSGFYLCAWSGGYGYTFGSGTRLTVV.